This T cell receptor (beta chain) was observed in a study of T cell responses to AZD1222 COVID-19 vaccine. Study-wide results and caveats: With dominance at 160-218 and 743-854, vaccine-associated CD4 TCRs spanned spike. The study found Spike-specific TCR breadth and depth rose after two AZD1222 doses. Of spike-specific TCRs, nearly half reportedly target regions left unmutated in variants.

Concerning this clone itself: No antigen is known for it.

Second-dose schedules of about 4 or about 12 weeks were combined. Germline CDR1 reads SGHTA; CDR2 reads FQGNSA. CDR3 length: 15 amino acids. V lost 2 bases and J lost 4, with 11 bases in between. Repertoires were generated with immunoSEQ multiplex PCR, while TCRdb's copy carries only in-frame clones and drops some. The sample consists of some 120,000 clones, roughly 88% of them appearing once. This specimen was peripheral blood, taken 28 days after the second AZD1222 dose. The TCR originated in an adult who received the AZD1222 COVID-19 vaccine. This sequence joins TRBV7-2 and TRBJ1-4; D ambiguous. In DNA form, the CDR3 reads TGTGCCAGCAGCTTAAGCGGAAATTATAATGAAAAACTGTTTTTT. Protein product: CASSLSGNYNEKLFF.